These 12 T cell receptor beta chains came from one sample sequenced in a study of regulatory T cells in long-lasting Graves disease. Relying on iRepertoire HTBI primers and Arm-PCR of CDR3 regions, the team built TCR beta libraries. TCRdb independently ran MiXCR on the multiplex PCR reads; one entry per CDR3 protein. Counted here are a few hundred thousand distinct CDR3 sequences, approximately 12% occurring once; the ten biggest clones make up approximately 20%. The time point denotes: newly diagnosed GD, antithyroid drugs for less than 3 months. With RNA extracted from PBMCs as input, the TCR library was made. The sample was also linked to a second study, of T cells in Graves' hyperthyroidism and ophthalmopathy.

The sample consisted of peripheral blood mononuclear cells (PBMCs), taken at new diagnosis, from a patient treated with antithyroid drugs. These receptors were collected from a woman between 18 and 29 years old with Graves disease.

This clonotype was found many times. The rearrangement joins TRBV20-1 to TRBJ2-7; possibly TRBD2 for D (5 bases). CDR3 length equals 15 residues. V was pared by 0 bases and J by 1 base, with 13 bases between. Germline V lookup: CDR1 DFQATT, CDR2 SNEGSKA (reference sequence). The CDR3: CSARDRETGSYEQYF. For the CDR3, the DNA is TGCAGTGCTAGAGATCGCGAAACGGGATCCTACGAGCAGTACTTC.

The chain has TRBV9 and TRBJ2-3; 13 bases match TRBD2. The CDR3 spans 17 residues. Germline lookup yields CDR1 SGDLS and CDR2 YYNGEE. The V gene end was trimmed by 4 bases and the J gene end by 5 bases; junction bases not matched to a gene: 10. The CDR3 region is CASSTRLAGGRGDTQYF. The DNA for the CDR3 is TGTGCCAGCAGCACCCGACTAGCGGGGGGCCGGGGAGATACGCAGTATTTT.

The CDR3 here is CASSQDRGYTF. As DNA, the CDR3 is TGTGCCAGCAGTCAGGATAGAGGCTACACCTTC. The chain links TRBV7-9 to TRBJ1-2; D remains unclear. The CDR3 extends over 11 amino acids. Trimming cost V 6 bases and J 8 bases, with 10 bases left between them. Germline CDR1 and CDR2: SEHNR and FQNEAQ (reference sequence). The whole variable domain, remainder taken from reference TRBV7-9 and TRBJ1-2, is DTGVSQNPRHKITKRGQNVTFRCDPISEHNRLYWYRQTLGQGPEFLTYFQNEAQLEKSRLLSDRFSAERPKGSFSTLEIQRTEQGDSAMYLCASSQDRGYTFGSGTRLTVV.

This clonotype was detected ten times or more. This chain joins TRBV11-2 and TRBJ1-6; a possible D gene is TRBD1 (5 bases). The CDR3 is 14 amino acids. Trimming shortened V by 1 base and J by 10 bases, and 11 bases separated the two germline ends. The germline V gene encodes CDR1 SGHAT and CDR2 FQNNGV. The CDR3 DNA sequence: TGTGCCAGCAGCTTAGGCAGGGAAGAGTCACCCCTCCACTTT. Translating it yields CASSLGREESPLHF.

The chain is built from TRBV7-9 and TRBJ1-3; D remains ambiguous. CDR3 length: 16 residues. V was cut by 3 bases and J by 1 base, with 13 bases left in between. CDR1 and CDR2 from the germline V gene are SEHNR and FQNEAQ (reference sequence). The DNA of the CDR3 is TGTGCCAGCAGCTTGTCAGTCTCCGATTCTGGAAACACCATATATTTT. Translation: CASSLSVSDSGNTIYF.

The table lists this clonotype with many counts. The CDR3 reads CASSQDDTAVNTGELFF. The DNA for the CDR3 is TGCGCCAGCAGCCAAGATGATACAGCAGTGAACACCGGGGAGCTGTTTTTT. This rearrangement joins TRBV4-3 to TRBJ2-2; D is unresolved. The germline V and J ends were trimmed by 0 bases and 1 base, with 12 bases remaining between them. Germline CDR1 LGHNA, CDR2 YSLEER. This CDR3 contains 17 residues.

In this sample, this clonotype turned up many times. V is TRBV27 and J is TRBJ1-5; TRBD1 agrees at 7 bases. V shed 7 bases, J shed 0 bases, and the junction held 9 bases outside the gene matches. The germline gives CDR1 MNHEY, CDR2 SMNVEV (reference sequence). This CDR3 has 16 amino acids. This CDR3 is CASNKRGHLSNQPQHF. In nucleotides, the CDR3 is TGTGCCAGCAACAAAAGGGGGCATCTTAGCAATCAGCCCCAGCATTTT.

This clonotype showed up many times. The CDR3 region is CASSFLLAGGNEQFF. CDR3 DNA sequence: TGTGCCAGCAGCTTCCTTCTAGCGGGGGGTAATGAGCAGTTCTTC. The rearrangement joins TRBV12-3 or TRBV12-4 to TRBJ2-1; 11 bases align to TRBD2. The CDR3 consists of 15 residues. V trimming: 6 bases; J trimming: 7 bases; junction bases outside the gene matches: 8.

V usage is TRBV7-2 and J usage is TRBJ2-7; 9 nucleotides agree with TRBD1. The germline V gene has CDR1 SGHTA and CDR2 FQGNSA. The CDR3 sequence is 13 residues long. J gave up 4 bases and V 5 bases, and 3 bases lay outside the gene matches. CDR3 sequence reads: CASSHRGPYEQYV. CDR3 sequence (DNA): TGTGCCAGCAGCCACAGGGGGCCGTACGAGCAGTACGTC.

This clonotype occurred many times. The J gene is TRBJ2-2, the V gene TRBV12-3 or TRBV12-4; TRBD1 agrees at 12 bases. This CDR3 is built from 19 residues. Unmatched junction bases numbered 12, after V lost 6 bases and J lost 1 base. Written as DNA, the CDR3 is TGTGCCAGCAGGACCGGGACAGGGGGCAGATACTTGAACACCGGGGAGCTGTTTTTT. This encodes CASRTGTGGRYLNTGELFF.

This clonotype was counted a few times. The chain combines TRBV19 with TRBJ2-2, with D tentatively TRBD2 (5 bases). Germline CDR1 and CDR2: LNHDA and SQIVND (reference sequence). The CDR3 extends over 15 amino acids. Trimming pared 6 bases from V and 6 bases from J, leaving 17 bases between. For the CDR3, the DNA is TGTGCCAGTAGCCCGGGCCCCCTCGGGGCCGGGGAGCTGTTTTTT. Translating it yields CASSPGPLGAGELFF.

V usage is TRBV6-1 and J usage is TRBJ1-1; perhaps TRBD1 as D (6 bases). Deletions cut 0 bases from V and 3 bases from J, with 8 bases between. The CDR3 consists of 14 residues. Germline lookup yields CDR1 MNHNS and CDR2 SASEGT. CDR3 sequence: CASSEAGGYTEAFF. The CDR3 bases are TGTGCCAGCAGTGAAGCAGGGGGGTACACTGAAGCTTTCTTT.